A single sample is the source of the 32 T cell receptor beta chains below, sequenced in a study of blood T cell repertoires in COVID-19. Assay: immunoSEQ multiplex PCR; the TCRdb copy retains only in-frame clones and omits some. The sample records 150,000 to 200,000 clones, 81% being singletons. The specimen was peripheral blood. The receptors originated from a man in his 60s with active or convalescent COVID-19.

This clone was detected once. The genes are TRBV19 and TRBJ2-1, with 12 bases matching TRBD2. The CDR3 consists of 17 residues. CDR1 is LNHDA and CDR2 is SQIVND in the germline V gene (reference sequence). V was pared by 5 bases and J by 8 bases, with 13 bases of the junction left unmatched. In DNA form, the CDR3 reads TGTGCCAGTAGTCTTCTCCGTCTAGCGGGAGGGCCCCATGAGCAGTTCTTC. It encodes CASSLLRLAGGPHEQFF. The full variable domain, completed using reference TRBV19 and TRBJ2-1, is DGGITQSPKYLFRKEGQNVTLSCEQNLNHDAMYWYRQDPGQGLRLIYYSQIVNDFQKGDIAEGYSVSREKKESFPLTVTSAQKNPTAFYLCASSLLRLAGGPHEQFFGPGTRLTVL.

The chain carries TRBV5-1 and TRBJ1-5; D is uncertain. Trimming left V 3 bases short and J 0 bases short, with 7 bases between. Germline CDR1 is SGHRS and CDR2 is YFSETQ. The CDR3 extends over 14 amino acids. DNA of the CDR3: TGCGCCAGCAGCTCGGACTCTAGCAATCAGCCCCAGCATTTT. Amino acids: CASSSDSSNQPQHF.

This sequence joins TRBV5-1 and TRBJ2-1, with TRBD1 matching 9 bases. Germline trimming cut 4 bases from V and 5 bases from J; bases unmatched to any gene: 13. The CDR3 runs to 17 residues. Germline values: CDR1 SGHRS, CDR2 YFSETQ. CDR3 protein: CASSPESGTGFNNEQFF. The CDR3 coding sequence is TGCGCCAGCAGCCCCGAGTCCGGGACAGGGTTTAACAATGAGCAGTTCTTC.

This chain joins TRBV5-1 and TRBJ1-4, with TRBD1 matching over 8 bases. V shed 3 bases and J 7 bases; nucleotides not matched to a gene: 5. This CDR3 region has 14 residues. The germline gives CDR1 SGHRS, CDR2 YFSETQ. CDR3 in amino acids: CASSYGTGGEKLFF. CDR3 nucleotides: TGCGCCAGCAGCTACGGGACAGGAGGTGAAAAACTGTTTTTT.

This sequence joins TRBV12-3 or TRBV12-4 and TRBJ1-2; no reliable D call. This CDR3 is 12 amino acids long. The V and J ends lost 2 bases and 5 bases respectively, with 6 bases between them. The CDR3, as DNA: TGTGCCAGCAGTTTAAGGGAGTATGGCTACACCTTC. Protein product: CASSLREYGYTF.

The chain combines TRBV18 with TRBJ1-1; perhaps TRBD1 as D (5 bases). Trimming cost V 2 bases and J 4 bases, with 11 bases left between them. Germline V lookup: CDR1 KGHSH, CDR2 LQKENI. The CDR3 is 14 amino acids. Written as DNA, the CDR3 is TGTGCCAGCTCACCAGTGGACGGGGGCACTGAAGCTTTCTTT. This gives the protein CASSPVDGGTEAFF.

This clone was recorded once. The rearrangement links TRBV7-9 to TRBJ1-1; TRBD1 aligns across 7 bases. J lost 0 bases, V lost 5 bases, and 6 bases had no gene match. The CDR3 is made up of 15 amino acids. Germline CDR1 SEHNR, CDR2 FQNEAQ (reference sequence). The CDR3 sequence: CASSPRQGMNTEAFF. In nucleotides, the CDR3 is TGTGCCAGCAGCCCTCGACAGGGTATGAACACTGAAGCTTTCTTT.

As for this clone: The same CDR3 also results from other DNA sequences found in this sample. The chain has TRBV3-1 (or the pseudogene TRBV3-2) and TRBJ1-2; D remains unclear. CDR1 and CDR2 from the germline V gene are LGHDT and YNNKEL (reference sequence). This CDR3 spans 13 amino acids. V was trimmed by 1 base and J by 2 bases, leaving 5 bases between them. In DNA form, the CDR3 reads TGTGCCAGCAGCCAAGGCCAGAACTATGGCTACACCTTC. Its translation is CASSQGQNYGYTF.

The J gene is TRBJ2-5, the V gene TRBV6-6; no reliable D call. The CDR3 spans 14 residues. In germline, CDR1 is MNHNY, CDR2 SVGAGI (reference sequence). V gave up 2 bases and J gave up 1 base, with 8 bases separating them. The CDR3 sequence is CASSYLLSQETQYF. The CDR3, as DNA: TGTGCCAGCAGTTACCTGTTATCCCAAGAGACCCAGTACTTC.

This sequence joins TRBV5-4 and TRBJ1-1; the D is unclear. Germline CDR1 SGHNT, CDR2 YYREEE (reference sequence). The V and J ends lost 0 bases and 5 bases respectively, with 17 bases between them. The CDR3 is made up of 16 amino acids. The CDR3 DNA reads as TGTGCCAGCAGCTTGGGTGCCCGGGTAAGAGAAACTGAAGCTTTCTTT. This encodes CASSLGARVRETEAFF.

V and J are TRBV5-1 and TRBJ2-5; TRBD1 might be the D (6 bases). The V end was cut by 4 bases, the J end by 7 bases, with 17 bases between. This CDR3 is built from 14 residues. Germline V gene lookup returns CDR1 SGHRS and CDR2 YFSETQ. The chain's CDR3 is CASSPGVDRRTQYF. DNA of the CDR3: TGCGCCAGCAGCCCAGGGGTCGACAGGCGGACCCAGTACTTC.

This clone was counted between two and nine times. Since the CDR3 does not end with the conserved phenylalanine or tryptophan, this likely comes from a read error. The DNA is left out, because the CDR3 cannot be placed on it with certainty; the CDR3 is given as TCRdb lists it. The gene calls are TRBV7-9 and TRBJ2-7; TRBD2 is the table's D call and was not checked against the DNA. The CDR3 spans 12 amino acids, including both terminal residues. CDR1 is SEHNR and CDR2 is FQNEAQ in the germline V gene (reference sequence). Here the CDR3 reads CASSFERGGRII.

The chain joins TRBV28 to TRBJ2-3; D may be TRBD2 (6 bases). The V end was cut by 2 bases, the J end by 7 bases, with 16 bases between. The CDR3 sequence is 15 residues long. Germline lookup yields CDR1 MDHEN and CDR2 SYDVKM. The chain's CDR3 is CASSLPGTSYNTQYF. The CDR3 DNA reads TGTGCCAGCAGTTTACCCGGGACTTCCTATAATACGCAGTATTTT. Full variable domain (missing parts from reference TRBV28 and TRBJ2-3): DVKVTQSSRYLVKRTGEKVFLECVQDMDHENMFWYRQDPGLGLRLIYFSYDVKMKEKGDIPEGYSVSREKKERFSLILESASTNQTSMYLCASSLPGTSYNTQYFGPGTRLTVL.

This chain joins TRBV6-5 and TRBJ2-7, with a possible D match to TRBD1 (6 bases). The V end lost 7 bases, the J end lost 2 bases, and 9 bases lay between the germline ends. This CDR3 is 12 amino acids long. Germline lookup yields CDR1 MNHEY and CDR2 SVGAGI. The DNA for the CDR3 is TGTGCCAGCACAGGGGTGACCTACGAGCAGTACTTC. Translating it yields CASTGVTYEQYF.

V usage is TRBV18 and J usage is TRBJ2-2; 9 positions match TRBD1. The CDR3 spans 15 residues. V was clipped by 3 bases and J by 5 bases; unmatched bases: 4. Looked up from germline, CDR1 is KGHSH and CDR2 is LQKENI. The CDR3 DNA sequence: TGTGCCAGCTCACCGTCCGGGACAGGGACCGGGGAGCTGTTTTTT. Translated: CASSPSGTGTGELFF.

The J gene is TRBJ2-1, the V gene TRBV10-3; TRBD2 matches 12 bases. V gave up 0 bases and J gave up 7 bases; unmatched junction bases: 7. CDR1 and CDR2 (germline): ENHRY, SYGVKD. The CDR3 runs to 17 residues. The DNA for the CDR3 is TGTGCCATCAGTGAGTCGGCTAGCGGGGGGGCAACTAATGAGCAGTTCTTC. Its translation is CAISESASGGATNEQFF.

V and J are TRBV5-1 and TRBJ1-2; 10 nucleotides agree with TRBD1. The CDR3 covers 16 residues. V gave up 3 bases and J gave up 3 bases; unmatched junction bases: 8. CDR1 is SGHRS, CDR2 YFSETQ, per germline. The CDR3 here is CASSSAGQGLDYGYTF. CDR3 DNA: TGCGCCAGCAGCTCAGCGGGACAGGGGTTAGACTATGGCTACACCTTC.

The V and J genes are TRBV29-1 and TRBJ1-3, with 8 bases aligning to TRBD1. The CDR3 has 15 amino acids. Trimming removed 7 bases from V and 0 bases from J; junction bases left unmatched: 8. The germline CDR1 and CDR2 sequences are SQVTM and ANQGSEA. CDR3 protein: CSATRQGSSGNTIYF. CDR3 DNA: TGCAGCGCGACCCGACAGGGGAGCTCTGGAAACACCATATATTTT.

This clone appeared once. This rearrangement joins TRBV5-4 to TRBJ2-7; TRBD2 matches 7 bases. This CDR3 region has 14 residues. J gave up 5 bases and V 1 base, and 6 bases lay outside the gene matches. Germline assignment: CDR1 SGHNT and CDR2 YYREEE (reference sequence). This CDR3 reads CASSLYAGENEQYF. The CDR3 DNA follows: TGTGCCAGCAGCTTGTACGCGGGAGAGAACGAGCAGTACTTC.

This clone has more than one count but fewer than ten. The CDR3 nucleotides are TGTGCCAGCAGCCGAGACAGGGAGCATGGCTACACCTTC. Encoded protein: CASSRDREHGYTF. The rearrangement uses TRBV9 and TRBJ1-2; the match to TRBD1 covers 7 bases. This CDR3 has 13 amino acids. After removal of 4 bases from V and 6 bases from J, the junction contained 6 bases not matched to a gene. Per the germline V gene, CDR1 is SGDLS and CDR2 is YYNGEE.

The table lists this clone with a count of one. The chain uses TRBV14 and TRBJ1-1; 8 bases are a match to TRBD1. The V and J ends lost 4 bases and 0 bases, in that order; junction bases with no gene match: 13. CDR3 length: 18 amino acids. The germline V gene encodes CDR1 SGHDN and CDR2 FVKESK. CDR3 protein: CASSPYRGSDSMNTEAFF. CDR3 nucleotides: TGTGCCAGCAGCCCCTACAGGGGGAGTGACTCCATGAACACTGAAGCTTTCTTT.

This chain links TRBV7-9 with TRBJ2-3, with D perhaps matching TRBD2 (6 bases). Trimming removed 8 bases from V and 3 bases from J, with 12 bases in between. The length of the CDR3 is 13 residues. Germline CDR1 SEHNR, CDR2 FQNEAQ (reference sequence). Here the CDR3 DNA reads TGTGCCAGCGCGGCGGGGACGACAGATACGCAGTATTTT. Protein sequence: CASAAGTTDTQYF.

DNA for the CDR3: TGTGCCAGCAGTCCCCCTGCCGGCGGGGGGTCCACAGATACGCAGTATTTT. Translation gives CASSPPAGGGSTDTQYF. V and J are TRBV6-6 and TRBJ2-3; 8 bases are a match to TRBD2. The J segment lost 2 bases and the V segment lost 5 bases, leaving 12 bases of the junction unmatched. This CDR3 region has 17 residues. Germline lookup yields CDR1 MNHNY and CDR2 SVGAGI (reference sequence).

This clone was seen a few times. The chain carries TRBV5-6 and TRBJ1-2, with 7 nucleotides matching TRBD1. With 1 base clipped from V and 0 bases from J, the junction kept 6 bases outside the gene matches. The CDR3 length is 16 residues. Germline values: CDR1 SGHDT, CDR2 YYEEEE. The CDR3 loop is CASSLYRDSPNYGYTF. For the CDR3, the DNA is TGTGCCAGCAGCTTGTACCGGGACAGTCCTAACTATGGCTACACCTTC.

To note about this clone: The identical CDR3 is also encoded by other nucleotide sequences in the sample. The genes are TRBV3-1 (or the pseudogene TRBV3-2) and TRBJ1-1; TRBD1 is a possible D gene (6 bases). Trimming took 5 bases from V and 3 from J, leaving 19 bases between them. The CDR3 has 16 amino acids. Looked up from germline, CDR1 is LGHDT and CDR2 is YNNKEL (reference sequence). The CDR3 spells CASSAVGGGKDTEAFF. The CDR3 bases are TGTGCCAGCAGCGCGGTCGGGGGGGGCAAGGACACTGAAGCTTTCTTT.

This clone was recorded only once. The chain combines TRBV11-2 with TRBJ2-1, with TRBD2 matching over 9 bases. Germline V gene data show CDR1 as SGHAT and CDR2 as FQNNGV. The CDR3 extends over 18 amino acids. V lost 4 bases and J lost 0; bases outside the gene matches: 10. The CDR3, as DNA: TGTGCCAGCAGCTCGACCGGATTAGCGGGAGCCTCCTACAATGAGCAGTTCTTC. Amino acids: CASSSTGLAGASYNEQFF.

The V and J genes are TRBV27 and TRBJ1-5; TRBD1 is a possible D gene (5 bases). V gave up 6 bases and J gave up 5 bases, with 17 bases separating them. This CDR3 is built from 15 residues. Germline V CDR1 and CDR2: MNHEY, SMNVEV (reference sequence). Here the CDR3 DNA reads TGTGCCAGCAGGGATTTTGGGGCCGGAGATCAGCCCCAGCATTTT. Protein product: CASRDFGAGDQPQHF.

This clone was seen a handful of times. The chain employs TRBV6-1 and TRBJ1-4; tentative D call: TRBD1 (5 bases). The CDR3 has 15 amino acids. The V and J ends lost 3 bases and 7 bases respectively, with 15 bases between them. CDR1 is MNHNS, CDR2 SASEGT, per germline. This CDR3 is CASSDRRGTVEKLFF. In nucleotides, the CDR3 is TGTGCCAGCAGTGACAGAAGGGGCACGGTTGAAAAACTGTTTTTT.

This chain connects TRBV19 to TRBJ1-1, with D unresolved. The V gene's germline CDR1 is LNHDA and CDR2 SQIVND (reference sequence). Trimming left V 2 bases short and J 4 bases short, with 11 bases between. This CDR3 contains 14 residues. CDR3 loop: CASSISSRSTEAFF. Written as DNA, the CDR3 is TGTGCCAGTAGTATATCGTCCAGGTCCACTGAAGCTTTCTTT.

This clone has a single count. The chain links TRBV6-2 or TRBV6-3 to TRBJ1-1; a weak D match, TRBD1 (6 bases). The CDR3 spans 12 residues. V lost 4 bases, J lost 5 bases, and 8 bases lay in between. Germline V lookup: CDR1 MNHEY, CDR2 SVGEGT. The CDR3 DNA reads as TGTGCCAGCAGTTTTGGACAGACTGAAGCTTTCTTT. Translation: CASSFGQTEAFF.

The chain has TRBV5-4 and TRBJ2-4; no firm D call. The ends were cut back, 0 bases at V and 7 bases at J, with 14 bases in the middle. There are 15 residues in the CDR3. Germline-derived CDR1 and CDR2 are SGHNT and YYREEE (reference sequence). For the CDR3, the DNA is TGTGCCAGCAGCTTGGATCCGACACCCCCCAACATTCAGTACTTC. It codes for CASSLDPTPPNIQYF. The full variable domain, its missing parts supplied by reference TRBV5-4 and TRBJ2-4, is ETGVTQSPTHLIKTRGQQVTLRCSSQSGHNTVSWYQQALGQGPQFIFQYYREEENGRGNFPPRFSGLQFPNYSSELNVNALELDDSALYLCASSLDPTPPNIQYFGAGTRLSVL.

Only a few counts were recorded for this clone. The V and J genes are TRBV6-6 and TRBJ1-2; D is perhaps TRBD1 (6 bases). The CDR3 is made up of 16 amino acids. Between the trimmed V and J ends, which lost 4 bases and 2 bases, there was a span of 17 bases. Germline CDR1 and CDR2: MNHNY and SVGAGI (reference sequence). The chain's CDR3 is CASSSWSGDNNYGYTF. CDR3 bases: TGTGCCAGCAGTTCCTGGTCCGGGGACAACAACTATGGCTACACCTTC.